This is a list of T cell receptor beta chains from one sample in a study of T cell repertoires in cytomegalovirus infection. TCRdb itself ran the reads through MiXCR, one entry per CDR3 protein. Of hundreds of thousands of distinct CDR3 sequences listed, under 45% are singletons. Their cognate antigens are unknown. The material sequenced was cultured PBMCs, taken from culture after CMV antigen stimulation. The receptor set was obtained from a human donor in good health (CMV status not recorded). Some clones in this sample may be carry-over from other donors' samples. CDR3s include the opening cysteine and the closing phenylalanine or tryptophan. Fields, in order: D gene, J gene, clone size, V gene, CDR3 protein, CDR3 DNA. The D gene is left open where the match is weak. Only part of the rows carry a size: once, few, many, or a class if the clone is expanded.

>TRBD1|TRBJ2-2|-|TRBV12-3/TRBV12-4
CASSSRLPGQGFVGELFF
TGTGCCAGCAGCTCCCGCCTACCGGGACAGGGTTTTGTCGGGGAGCTGTTTTTT
>-|TRBJ2-3|-|TRBV11-2
CASSSPLRQAWTDTQYF
TGTGCCAGCAGCTCCCCTTTGCGGCAGGCTTGGACAGATACGCAGTATTTT
>-|TRBJ1-2|-|TRBV7-8
CASSLAMSGYTF
TGTGCCAGCAGCTTAGCCATGAGTGGCTACACCTTC
>TRBD2|TRBJ2-3|-|TRBV9
CASALGRGGTQYF
TGTGCCAGCGCATTGGGCCGCGGGGGTACGCAGTATTTT
>-|TRBJ2-7|few|TRBV6-2/TRBV6-3
CASRPFGGRSYEQYF
TGTGCCAGCAGGCCCTTCGGCGGACGATCCTACGAGCAGTACTTC
>-|TRBJ1-4|-|TRBV19
CASTVLGEKLFF
TGTGCCAGTACAGTATTGGGAGAAAAACTGTTTTTT
>-|TRBJ1-5|once|TRBV10-3
CAISVQAVDQPQHF
TGTGCCATCAGTGTACAGGCTGTTGATCAGCCCCAGCATTTT
>TRBD2|TRBJ2-5|-|TRBV20-1
CSARRTSRETQYF
TGCAGTGCTAGGCGGACTAGCCGAGAGACCCAGTACTTC
>TRBD2|TRBJ2-1|few|TRBV10-2
CASSESPLRESSYNEQFF
TGCGCCAGCAGTGAGTCCCCTTTGCGGGAGAGTTCCTACAATGAGCAGTTCTTC
>-|TRBJ1-1|few|TRBV12-3/TRBV12-4
CASSFDSGTEAFF
TGTGCCAGCAGTTTTGATTCGGGGACTGAAGCTTTCTTT
>TRBD1|TRBJ2-7|-|TRBV27
CASSTGTGVGEQYF
TGTGCCAGCTCAACCGGGACAGGGGTGGGAGAGCAGTACTTC
>TRBD2|TRBJ2-5|-|TRBV5-6
CASSSILLPGTSGRAVYF
TGTGCCAGCAGCTCAATCCTTCTTCCCGGGACTAGCGGGAGGGCCGTGTACTTC
>-|TRBJ2-3|-|TRBV19
CASSISWGGSTDTQYF
TGTGCCAGTAGTATTTCTTGGGGCGGGAGCACAGATACGCAGTATTTT
>TRBD2|TRBJ2-1|few|TRBV6-1
CASRRDYRGGDNEQFF
TGTGCCAGCAGAAGGGACTACCGAGGAGGAGACAATGAGCAGTTCTTC
>TRBD2|TRBJ2-1|-|TRBV27
CASSSPSLGSGGSNYNEQFF
TGTGCCAGCAGTTCACCCTCCCTAGGAAGCGGGGGGTCCAATTACAATGAGCAGTTCTTC
>-|TRBJ1-1|-|TRBV4-1
CASSHPLGAPGTEAFF
TGCGCCAGCAGCCACCCTTTGGGGGCGCCTGGGACTGAAGCTTTCTTT
>TRBD2|TRBJ2-3|few|TRBV7-2
CASSSQSLAQITDTQYF
TGTGCCAGCAGCTCCCAGTCACTAGCGCAGATAACAGATACGCAGTATTTT
>-|TRBJ2-7|few|TRBV7-6
CASSSDPIGAYEQYF
TGTGCCAGCAGCTCCGACCCAATTGGAGCGTACGAGCAGTACTTC
>-|TRBJ2-5|few|TRBV7-9
CASSLEAAGIETQYF
TGTGCCAGCAGCTTAGAAGCGGCCGGGATTGAGACCCAGTACTTC
>-|TRBJ1-5|-|TRBV18
CASSPLDDQPQHF
TGTGCCAGCTCACCTCTAGATGATCAGCCCCAGCATTTT
>-|TRBJ1-1|-|TRBV10-2
CASNGGNTEAFF
TGCGCCAGCAACGGGGGGAACACTGAAGCTTTCTTT
>TRBD2|TRBJ2-5|once|TRBV10-3
CATLPAGQETQYF
TGTGCCACTCTGCCAGCGGGGCAAGAGACCCAGTACTTC
>-|TRBJ2-7|few|TRBV7-2
CASSSDWKYEQYF
TGTGCCAGCAGTTCCGACTGGAAATACGAGCAGTACTTC
>TRBD2|TRBJ2-5|-|TRBV5-6
CASSPRLAHTQETQYF
TGTGCCAGCAGCCCGAGACTAGCACACACCCAAGAGACCCAGTACTTC
>-|TRBJ1-2|few|TRBV29-1
CSVVDGEYGYTF
TGCAGCGTTGTGGACGGAGAATACGGCTACACCTTC
>TRBD2|TRBJ2-1|-|TRBV7-3
CASSPFTSGRTNEQFF
TGTGCCAGCAGCCCCTTTACTAGCGGGAGGACGAATGAGCAGTTCTTC
>-|TRBJ1-5|-|TRBV19
CASSFYAGTYSNQPQHF
TGTGCCAGTAGTTTCTATGCCGGGACATACAGCAATCAGCCCCAGCATTTT
>-|TRBJ1-6|-|TRBV10-3
CATQALVNSPLHF
TGTGCCACCCAAGCTCTGGTGAATTCACCCCTCCACTTT